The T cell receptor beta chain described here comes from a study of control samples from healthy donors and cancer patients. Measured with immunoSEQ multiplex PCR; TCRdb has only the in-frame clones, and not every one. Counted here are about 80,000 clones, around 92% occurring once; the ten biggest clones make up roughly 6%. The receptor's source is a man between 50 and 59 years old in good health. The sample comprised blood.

CDR3 coding DNA: TGCGCCAGCAGCTTAGGAGTCTTAGCGGGGGTGAACACCGGGGAGCTGTTTTTT. Residues: CASSLGVLAGVNTGELFF. The rearrangement joins TRBV5-1 to TRBJ2-2; 9 positions agree with TRBD2. The CDR3 contains 18 residues. Germline lookup yields CDR1 SGHRS and CDR2 YFSETQ. Trimming cost V 2 bases and J 1 base; bases outside gene matches: 9.